These 22 T cell receptor beta chains were sequenced from one sample in a study of T cell repertoires in cytomegalovirus infection. A single record per CDR3 protein comes from TCRdb applying MiXCR to the reads. In the table there are some 100,000 distinct CDR3 sequences, about 30% of which are singletons. Their antigens remain unidentified. The sequenced sample was CD8+ T cells from cultured PBMCs, obtained from culture after CMV antigen stimulation. The receptors shown here come from a human donor in good health (CMV status not recorded). Some clones in this sample may be carry-over from other donors' samples.

V and J are TRBV2 and TRBJ1-2; D unresolved. Per germline, CDR1 SNHLY and CDR2 FYNNEI. V lost 0 bases and J lost 10, with 9 bases in between. The CDR3 runs to 12 residues. The CDR3 nucleotides read TGTGCCAGCAGTGAAGCGCAGAGTTTCTACACCTTC. Translation gives CASSEAQSFYTF.

The rearrangement joins TRBV10-3 to TRBJ2-5; perhaps TRBD2 as D (5 bases). The germline V gene has CDR1 ENHRY and CDR2 SYGVKD. V was shortened by 2 bases and J by 3 bases, with 10 bases between the two germline ends. The CDR3 extends over 14 amino acids. CDR3 nucleotides: TGTGCCATCAGTGAGCCAGCGGAAGAAGAGACCCAGTACTTC. Amino acids: CAISEPAEEETQYF.

The chain has TRBV27 and TRBJ2-3, with TRBD1 identical over 7 bases. Germline trimming cut 4 bases from V and 0 bases from J; bases unmatched to any gene: 16. Germline V gives CDR1 MNHEY, CDR2 SMNVEV (reference sequence). The CDR3 has 19 amino acids. The CDR3 nucleotides are TGTGCCAGCAGTTCCTTCGTCGGACAGGTTATAACTAGCACAGATACGCAGTATTTT. Its translation is CASSSFVGQVITSTDTQYF.

This rearrangement joins TRBV4-1 to TRBJ2-3, with TRBD2 matching 8 bases. V shed 5 bases, J shed 6 bases, and the junction held 10 bases outside the gene matches. The CDR3 covers 15 residues. The germline CDR1 and CDR2 sequences are MGHRA and YSYEKL. CDR3 loop: CASSGLADNLDTQYF. CDR3 bases: TGCGCCAGCAGCGGACTAGCCGACAATCTGGATACGCAGTATTTT.

The chain is built from TRBV20-1 and TRBJ2-1, with 11 bases matching TRBD1. Germline values: CDR1 DFQATT, CDR2 SNEGSKA (reference sequence). CDR3 length: 14 amino acids. Trimming at V came to 3 bases and at J to 7 bases, leaving 5 bases not matched to a gene. CDR3 in DNA: TGCAGTGCTAGGCGGACAGGGGGCTATAATGAGCAGTTCTTC. The encoded protein is CSARRTGGYNEQFF.

The chain carries TRBV24-1 and TRBJ2-7; D gene unclear. CDR3 length: 13 residues. Germline CDR1 reads KGHDR; CDR2 reads SFDVKD. Trimming removed 6 bases from V and 5 bases from J, with 13 bases in between. The CDR3, as DNA: TGTGCCACCAGTACCGGCTCCTACGACGAGCAGTACTTC. The encoded protein is CATSTGSYDEQYF.

The V gene is TRBV12-3 or TRBV12-4, the J gene TRBJ1-2; a possible D gene is TRBD1 (6 bases). Trimming shortened V by 8 bases and J by 8 bases, and 12 bases separated the two germline ends. The CDR3 covers 11 residues. The CDR3 bases are TGTGCCAGCGACAGGATGGAGGGCTACACCTTC. This encodes CASDRMEGYTF.

This clonotype was seen a few times. CDR3 in DNA: TGTGCCAGCAGCCCACTGACATTCAACAGCGTCTACGAGCAGTACTTC. Translation gives CASSPLTFNSVYEQYF. V is TRBV7-6 and J is TRBJ2-7; D is uncertain. Germline V gene data show CDR1 as SGHVS and CDR2 as FNYEAQ. This CDR3 has 16 amino acids. Trimming left V 5 bases short and J 3 bases short, with 20 bases between.

This clonotype was picked up a small number of times. The J gene is TRBJ1-1, the V gene TRBV2, with a weak D call TRBD1 (5 bases). In germline, CDR1 is SNHLY, CDR2 FYNNEI. The CDR3 runs to 16 residues. The V end was cut by 3 bases, the J end by 4 bases, with 18 bases between. CDR3 nucleotide sequence: TGTGCCAGCAGTGATGTGAGGGGAATGTCCGGCACTGAAGCTTTCTTT. Encoded protein: CASSDVRGMSGTEAFF.

The chain recombines TRBV7-6 with TRBJ2-3; 9 nucleotides align to TRBD2. Germline V gene sequence: CDR1 SGHVS, CDR2 FNYEAQ. J was trimmed by 2 bases and V by 4 bases; bases with no gene match: 4. CDR3 length: 15 residues. For the CDR3, the DNA is TGTGCCAGCAGCTCCATAGCGGGGGACACAGATACGCAGTATTTT. This translates into CASSSIAGDTDTQYF.

This rearrangement joins TRBV14 to TRBJ1-1; D not resolved. Germline V lookup: CDR1 SGHDN, CDR2 FVKESK. This CDR3 is built from 14 residues. V lost 5 bases and J 2 bases, leaving 12 bases between the germline ends. The CDR3 region has the DNA TGTGCCAGCAGCTTGGAAACAGATAACACTGAAGCTTTCTTT. Its protein product is CASSLETDNTEAFF. Filled out from reference TRBV14 and TRBJ1-1, the complete variable domain reads EAGVTQFPSHSVIEKGQTVTLRCDPISGHDNLYWYRRVMGKEIKFLLHFVKESKQDESGMPNNRFLAERTGGTYSTLKVQPAELEDSGVYFCASSLETDNTEAFFGQGTRLTVV.

The V gene is TRBV28, the J gene TRBJ2-2; 9 bases map to TRBD1. The CDR3 loop spans 18 amino acids. J lost 0 bases, V lost 1 base, and 6 bases had no gene match. Per germline, CDR1 MDHEN and CDR2 SYDVKM. CDR3 sequence reads: CASSLSWDRDTNTGELFF. CDR3 DNA sequence: TGTGCCAGCAGTTTATCCTGGGACAGGGATACGAACACCGGGGAGCTGTTTTTT.

The chain carries TRBV2 and TRBJ1-1, with 8 bases identical to TRBD1. The germline gives CDR1 SNHLY, CDR2 FYNNEI. Trimming cost V 4 bases and J 3 bases; bases outside gene matches: 7. CDR3 length: 15 residues. The CDR3, as DNA: TGTGCCAGCAGTGGTTACAGGGGGTCCGACACTGAAGCTTTCTTT. The encoded protein is CASSGYRGSDTEAFF.

This clonotype has just a few counts. V usage is TRBV29-1 and J usage is TRBJ1-1, with D possibly matching TRBD1 (5 bases). The V end was cut by 1 base, the J end by 4 bases, with 13 bases between. CDR3 length: 14 residues. Germline CDR1 SQVTM, CDR2 ANQGSEA. CDR3 nucleotide sequence: TGCAGCGTTGAAGGGGACCGGGGACCCACTGAAGCTTTCTTT. It codes for CSVEGDRGPTEAFF. The variable domain in full, with the rest retrieved from reference TRBV29-1 and TRBJ1-1, is SAVISQKPSRDICQRGTSLTIQCQVDSQVTMMFWYRQQPGQSLTLIATANQGSEATYESGFVIDKFPISRPNLTFSTLTVSNMSPEDSSIYLCSVEGDRGPTEAFFGQGTRLTVV.

This clonotype was picked up a small number of times. The chain uses TRBV5-3 and TRBJ1-2; no clear D. TRBV5-3 is placed among ORFs of uncertain function. V was pared by 8 bases and J by 0 bases, with 20 bases between. The CDR3 is made up of 16 amino acids. CDR3 in amino acids: CASSPGWAGTNYGYTF. In DNA form, the CDR3 reads TGTGCCAGCAGCCCGGGGTGGGCAGGTACTAACTATGGCTACACCTTC.

This clonotype was counted a single time. The chain carries TRBV27 and TRBJ1-2; TRBD1 matches 8 bases. J gave up 6 bases and V 0 bases, and 3 bases lay outside the gene matches. This CDR3 is 14 amino acids long. Germline CDR1 reads MNHEY; CDR2 reads SMNVEV (reference sequence). CDR3 DNA sequence: TGTGCCAGCAGTTTATCTGCAGGGGGCCATGGCTACACCTTC. Its translation: CASSLSAGGHGYTF.

The chain combines TRBV12-3 or TRBV12-4 with TRBJ1-1; tentatively, D is TRBD1 (6 bases). CDR3 size: 14 residues. The V and J ends lost 4 bases and 2 bases respectively, with 11 bases between them. The CDR3 bases are TGTGCCAGCAGTTGGCAGGGGAGTAACACTGAAGCTTTCTTT. Its translation: CASSWQGSNTEAFF.

The chain joins TRBV5-5 to TRBJ1-4, with TRBD1 matching over 9 bases. This CDR3 spans 15 amino acids. Germline CDR1 is SGHKS and CDR2 is YYEKEE (reference sequence). The V gene end was trimmed by 0 bases and the J gene end by 7 bases; junction bases not matched to a gene: 4. The CDR3 DNA reads TGTGCCAGCAGCTTGGAGGGACAGGGTTTTGAAAAACTGTTTTTT. It yields the protein CASSLEGQGFEKLFF.

This clonotype was counted between two and nine times. The chain is built from TRBV29-1 and TRBJ2-3; D assignment may be TRBD1 or TRBD2 (5 bases each). The CDR3 spans 14 residues. Germline loops: CDR1 SQVTM, CDR2 ANQGSEA. Trimming stripped 0 bases from V and 3 bases from J, with 10 bases between. The CDR3 region has the DNA TGCAGCGTTGAAGACAGGGACGGAACAGATACGCAGTATTTT. It codes for CSVEDRDGTDTQYF.

The chain has TRBV6-1 and TRBJ2-1; 12 bases map to TRBD2. Germline trimming cut 1 base from V and 4 bases from J; bases unmatched to any gene: 8. CDR1 is MNHNS, CDR2 SASEGT, per germline. The CDR3 has 18 amino acids. In DNA form, the CDR3 reads TGTGCCAGCAGTGAAGAAGGACTAGCGGGGTACCGTTACAATGAGCAGTTCTTC. Translating it yields CASSEEGLAGYRYNEQFF.

This clonotype was seen a few times. The chain carries TRBV10-3 and TRBJ1-2; D perhaps matches TRBD1 (6 bases). The V end lost 1 base, the J end lost 6 bases, and 15 bases lay between the germline ends. This CDR3 is built from 15 residues. Germline V gene sequence: CDR1 ENHRY, CDR2 SYGVKD. The CDR3: CAISEWDKEGHGYTF. The CDR3 nucleotides are TGTGCCATCAGTGAGTGGGACAAGGAGGGCCATGGCTACACCTTC.

This clonotype appeared many times. The V gene is TRBV19, the J gene TRBJ2-7; D gene uncertain. V was cut by 7 bases and J by 4 bases, with 8 bases left in between. CDR1 is LNHDA and CDR2 is SQIVND in the germline V gene (reference sequence). The CDR3 runs to 11 residues. CDR3 amino acids: CASTHGYEQYF. In nucleotides, the CDR3 is TGTGCCAGTACTCATGGGTACGAGCAGTACTTC.